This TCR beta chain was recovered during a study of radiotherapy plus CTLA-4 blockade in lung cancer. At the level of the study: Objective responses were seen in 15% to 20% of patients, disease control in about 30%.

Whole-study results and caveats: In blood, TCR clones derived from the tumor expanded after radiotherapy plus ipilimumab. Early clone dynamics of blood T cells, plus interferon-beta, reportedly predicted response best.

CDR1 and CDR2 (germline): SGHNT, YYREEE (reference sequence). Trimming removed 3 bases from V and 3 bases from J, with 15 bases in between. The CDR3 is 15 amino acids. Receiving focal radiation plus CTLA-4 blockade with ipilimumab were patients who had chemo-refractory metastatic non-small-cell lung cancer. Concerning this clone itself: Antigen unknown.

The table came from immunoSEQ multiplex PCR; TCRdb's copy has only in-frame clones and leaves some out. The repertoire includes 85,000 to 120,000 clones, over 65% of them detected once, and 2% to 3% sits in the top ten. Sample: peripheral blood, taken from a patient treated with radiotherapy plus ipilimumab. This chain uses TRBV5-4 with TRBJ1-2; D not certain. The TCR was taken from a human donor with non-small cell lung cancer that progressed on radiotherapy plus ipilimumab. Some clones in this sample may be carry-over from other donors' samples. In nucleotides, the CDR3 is TGTGCCAGCAGCTCCTTCGGGAGCGGGGACTATGGCTACACCTTC. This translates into CASSSFGSGDYGYTF.